The rows below give T cell receptor beta chains drawn from one sample of a study of T cells after yellow fever vaccination. TCRdb re-derived calls from the 5' RACE reads in MiXCR, one entry per CDR3 protein. Of approximately 550,000 distinct CDR3 sequences in the sample, 15% to 20% are singletons; the top ten hold 13% to 15%. Sample: PBMCs, taken 15 days after the yellow fever booster vaccination. The receptors stem from a young man who received the YFV17D yellow fever vaccine. The CDR3 runs from the conserved cysteine through the conserved F or W. Each record gives: D gene, V gene, clone size, J gene, CDR3 protein, CDR3 DNA. D genes are given only for firm matches. Size values are once, few and many counts, or a class for expanded clones, and some rows have none.

d_gene: TRBD2
v_gene: TRBV6-2/TRBV6-3
abundance: few
j_gene: TRBJ2-2
CDR3aa: CASRLPAGAGELFF
CDR3nt: TGTGCCAGCAGACTTCCAGCGGGGGCCGGGGAGCTGTTTTTT

d_gene: .
v_gene: TRBV9
abundance: few
j_gene: TRBJ2-1
CDR3aa: CASSVGPSNEQFF
CDR3nt: TGTGCCAGCAGCGTAGGACCCTCCAATGAGCAGTTCTTC

d_gene: .
v_gene: TRBV30
abundance: .
j_gene: TRBJ1-1
CDR3aa: CALERGIEAFF
CDR3nt: TGTGCCCTAGAACGCGGGATTGAAGCTTTCTTT

d_gene: .
v_gene: TRBV5-8
abundance: few
j_gene: TRBJ2-7
CDR3aa: CASSLHSNAYEQYF
CDR3nt: TGTGCCAGCAGCTTGCACAGCAACGCCTACGAGCAGTACTTC

d_gene: .
v_gene: TRBV18
abundance: few
j_gene: TRBJ2-7
CDR3aa: CASSPGGSGSYEQYF
CDR3nt: TGTGCCAGCTCACCGGGGGGTAGCGGATCCTACGAGCAGTACTTC

d_gene: TRBD2
v_gene: TRBV6-1
abundance: few
j_gene: TRBJ2-7
CDR3aa: CASKTSGTYEQYF
CDR3nt: TGTGCCAGCAAAACTAGCGGTACCTACGAGCAGTACTTC

d_gene: .
v_gene: TRBV28
abundance: .
j_gene: TRBJ2-3
CDR3aa: CASSLFKRDTQYF
CDR3nt: TGTGCCAGCAGTTTATTTAAGAGAGATACGCAGTATTTT

d_gene: .
v_gene: TRBV5-1
abundance: few
j_gene: TRBJ2-7
CDR3aa: CASSSATVAEQYF
CDR3nt: TGCGCCAGCAGCTCGGCGACAGTTGCCGAGCAGTACTTC

d_gene: .
v_gene: TRBV4-3
abundance: .
j_gene: TRBJ1-2
CDR3aa: CASSQFGRANYGYTF
CDR3nt: TGCGCCAGCAGCCAATTCGGCAGAGCTAACTATGGCTACACCTTC

d_gene: .
v_gene: TRBV12-3/TRBV12-4
abundance: .
j_gene: TRBJ2-2
CDR3aa: CASSLGGNANTGELFF
CDR3nt: TGTGCCAGCAGTTTAGGTGGAAACGCGAACACCGGGGAGCTGTTTTTT

d_gene: TRBD2
v_gene: TRBV29-1
abundance: .
j_gene: TRBJ2-1
CDR3aa: CSVEKTSGLPYNEQFF
CDR3nt: TGCAGCGTTGAAAAGACTAGCGGGCTTCCCTACAATGAGCAGTTCTTC

d_gene: .
v_gene: TRBV28
abundance: few
j_gene: TRBJ1-5
CDR3aa: CASSLSGLGRQPQHF
CDR3nt: TGTGCCAGCAGTTTATCAGGGCTCGGTAGACAGCCCCAGCATTTT

d_gene: TRBD2
v_gene: TRBV6-5
abundance: few
j_gene: TRBJ2-3
CDR3aa: CASSSGGRALDTQYF
CDR3nt: TGTGCCAGCAGTTCCGGCGGGAGGGCCTTGGATACGCAGTATTTT

d_gene: TRBD2
v_gene: TRBV20-1
abundance: .
j_gene: TRBJ2-3
CDR3aa: CSARRTSGMGNTQYF
CDR3nt: TGCAGTGCTCGACGGACTAGCGGGATGGGGAATACGCAGTATTTT

d_gene: .
v_gene: TRBV19
abundance: few
j_gene: TRBJ2-5
CDR3aa: CASSRTPETQYF
CDR3nt: TGTGCCAGTAGTAGGACACCGGAGACCCAGTACTTC

d_gene: .
v_gene: TRBV19
abundance: .
j_gene: TRBJ2-7
CDR3aa: CASSMGFYEQYF
CDR3nt: TGTGCCAGTAGTATGGGGTTCTACGAGCAGTACTTC